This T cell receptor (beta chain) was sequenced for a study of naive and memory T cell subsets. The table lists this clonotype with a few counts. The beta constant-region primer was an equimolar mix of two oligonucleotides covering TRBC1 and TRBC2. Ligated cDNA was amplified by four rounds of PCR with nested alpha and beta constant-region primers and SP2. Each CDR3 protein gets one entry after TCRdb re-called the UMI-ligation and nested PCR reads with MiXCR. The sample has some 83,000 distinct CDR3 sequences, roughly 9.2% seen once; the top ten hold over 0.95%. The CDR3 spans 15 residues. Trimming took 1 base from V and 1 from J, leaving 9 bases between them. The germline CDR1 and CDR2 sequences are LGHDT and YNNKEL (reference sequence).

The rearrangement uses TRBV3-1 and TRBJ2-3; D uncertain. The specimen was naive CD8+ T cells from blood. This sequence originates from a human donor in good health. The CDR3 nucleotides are TGTGCCAGCAGCCAAGTGCCTCTTCGCACAGATACGCAGTATTTT. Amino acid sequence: CASSQVPLRTDTQYF.